This T cell receptor beta chain was recorded in a study of blood T cell repertoires in COVID-19. About the research overall: What the recovered Cohort 3 donors had was two negative PCRs, clearance, or symptom resolution.

The CDR3 covers 13 residues. V lost 11 bases to trimming and J lost 7 bases; unmatched junction nucleotides: 6. CDR1 and CDR2 from the germline V gene are SNHLY and FYNNEI. The protocol was immunoSEQ multiplex PCR, while the TCRdb copy is restricted to in-frame clones and leaves out a portion. Among over 110,000 clones listed, under 90% were seen once. The rearrangement joins TRBV2 to TRBJ1-6, with 9 bases that match TRBD1. This receptor was identified in a man between 45 and 60 years old in a cohort exposed to, infected with or recovered from COVID-19 (not recorded which). Sequencing was performed on PBMCs or T cells enriched from blood (not recorded which). As DNA, the CDR3 is TGTGCCGGGACAGGGTCGTGGAATTCACCCCTCCACTTT. Its protein is CAGTGSWNSPLHF.